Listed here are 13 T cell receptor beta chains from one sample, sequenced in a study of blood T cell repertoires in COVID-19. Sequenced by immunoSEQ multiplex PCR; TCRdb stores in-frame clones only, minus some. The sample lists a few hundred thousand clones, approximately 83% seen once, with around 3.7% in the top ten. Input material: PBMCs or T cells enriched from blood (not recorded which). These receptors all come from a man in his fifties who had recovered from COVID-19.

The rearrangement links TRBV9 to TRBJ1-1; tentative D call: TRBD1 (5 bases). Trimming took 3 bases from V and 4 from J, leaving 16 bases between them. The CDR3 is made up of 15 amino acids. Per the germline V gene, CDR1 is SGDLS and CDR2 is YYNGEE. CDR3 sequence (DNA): TGTGCCAGCAGCGATAACCCAGGGTCCGGCACTGAAGCTTTCTTT. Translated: CASSDNPGSGTEAFF.

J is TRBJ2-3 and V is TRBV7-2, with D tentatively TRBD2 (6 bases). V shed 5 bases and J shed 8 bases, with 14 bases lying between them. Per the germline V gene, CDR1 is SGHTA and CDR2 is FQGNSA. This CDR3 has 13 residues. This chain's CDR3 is CASSEGGIGTQYF. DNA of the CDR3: TGTGCCAGCAGCGAGGGCGGGATAGGTACGCAGTATTTT.

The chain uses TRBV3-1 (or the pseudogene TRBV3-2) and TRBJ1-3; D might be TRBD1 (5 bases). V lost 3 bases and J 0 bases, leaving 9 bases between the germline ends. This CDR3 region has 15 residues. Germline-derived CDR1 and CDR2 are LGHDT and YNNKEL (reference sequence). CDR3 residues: CASSHRQFSGNTIYF. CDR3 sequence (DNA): TGTGCCAGCAGCCACCGACAGTTCTCTGGAAACACCATATATTTT.

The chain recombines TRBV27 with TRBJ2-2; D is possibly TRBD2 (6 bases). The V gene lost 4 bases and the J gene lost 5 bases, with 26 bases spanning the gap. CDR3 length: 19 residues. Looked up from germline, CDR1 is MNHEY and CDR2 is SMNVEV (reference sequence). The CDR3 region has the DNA TGTGCCAGCAGTTATCACCGGGACGGCGGGATAATAAGGACCGGGGAGCTGTTTTTT. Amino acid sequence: CASSYHRDGGIIRTGELFF.

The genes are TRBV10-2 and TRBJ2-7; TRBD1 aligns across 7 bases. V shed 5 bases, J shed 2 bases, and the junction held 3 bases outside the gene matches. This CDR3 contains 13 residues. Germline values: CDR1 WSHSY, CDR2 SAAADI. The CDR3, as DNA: TGCGCCAGCAGTCTTGACAGGGCCTACGAGCAGTACTTC. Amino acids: CASSLDRAYEQYF.

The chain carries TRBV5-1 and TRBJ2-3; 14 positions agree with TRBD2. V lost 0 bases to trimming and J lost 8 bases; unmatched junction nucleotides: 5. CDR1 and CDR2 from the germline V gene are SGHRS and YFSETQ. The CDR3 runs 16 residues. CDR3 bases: TGCGCCAGCAGCTTGGGACTAGCGGGAGGGCCTGTTACGCAGTATTTT. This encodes CASSLGLAGGPVTQYF.

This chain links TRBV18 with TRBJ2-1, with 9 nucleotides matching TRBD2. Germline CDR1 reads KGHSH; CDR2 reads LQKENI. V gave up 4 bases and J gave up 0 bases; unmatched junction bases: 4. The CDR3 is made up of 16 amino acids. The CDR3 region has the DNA TGTGCCAGCTCACTCAATAGCGGGGGCTCCTACAATGAGCAGTTCTTC. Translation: CASSLNSGGSYNEQFF.

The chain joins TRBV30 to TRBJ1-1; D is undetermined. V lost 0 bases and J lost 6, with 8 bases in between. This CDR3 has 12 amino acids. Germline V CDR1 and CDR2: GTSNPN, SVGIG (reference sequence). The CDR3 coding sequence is TGTGCCTGGAGTGTAAATCTATCTGAAGCTTTCTTT. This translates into CAWSVNLSEAFF.

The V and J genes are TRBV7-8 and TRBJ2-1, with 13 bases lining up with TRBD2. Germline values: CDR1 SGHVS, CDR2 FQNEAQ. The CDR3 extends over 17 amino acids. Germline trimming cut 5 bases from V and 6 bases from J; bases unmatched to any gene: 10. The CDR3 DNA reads TGTGCCAGCAGCCTGCGACTAGCGGGGGGCCCCAGCAATGAGCAGTTCTTC. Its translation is CASSLRLAGGPSNEQFF.

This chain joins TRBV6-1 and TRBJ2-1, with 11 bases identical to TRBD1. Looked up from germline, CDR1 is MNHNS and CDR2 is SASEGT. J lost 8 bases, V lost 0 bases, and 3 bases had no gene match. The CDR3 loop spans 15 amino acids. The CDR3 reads CASSEADRGHDEQFF. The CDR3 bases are TGTGCCAGCAGTGAAGCGGACAGGGGGCACGATGAGCAGTTCTTC.

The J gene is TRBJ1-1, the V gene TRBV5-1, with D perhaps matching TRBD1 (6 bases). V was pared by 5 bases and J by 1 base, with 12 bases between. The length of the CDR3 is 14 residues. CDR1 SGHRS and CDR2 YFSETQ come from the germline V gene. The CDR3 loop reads CASSLDRKNTEAFF. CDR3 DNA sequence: TGCGCCAGCAGTCTGGACAGAAAGAACACTGAAGCTTTCTTT.

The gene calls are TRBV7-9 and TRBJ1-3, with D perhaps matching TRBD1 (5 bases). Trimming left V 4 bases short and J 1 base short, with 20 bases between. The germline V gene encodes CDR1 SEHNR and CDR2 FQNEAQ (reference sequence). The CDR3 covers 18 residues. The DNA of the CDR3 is TGTGCCAGCAGCTCCGAGGAGGGGATAGGTAGGTCTGGAAACACCATATATTTT. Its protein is CASSSEEGIGRSGNTIYF.

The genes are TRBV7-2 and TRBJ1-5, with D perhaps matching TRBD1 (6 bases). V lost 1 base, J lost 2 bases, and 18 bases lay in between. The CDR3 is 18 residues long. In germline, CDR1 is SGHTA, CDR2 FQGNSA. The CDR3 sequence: CASSLGRDTEPGNQPQHF. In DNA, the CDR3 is TGTGCCAGCAGCTTAGGCCGGGACACCGAACCGGGCAATCAGCCCCAGCATTTT.